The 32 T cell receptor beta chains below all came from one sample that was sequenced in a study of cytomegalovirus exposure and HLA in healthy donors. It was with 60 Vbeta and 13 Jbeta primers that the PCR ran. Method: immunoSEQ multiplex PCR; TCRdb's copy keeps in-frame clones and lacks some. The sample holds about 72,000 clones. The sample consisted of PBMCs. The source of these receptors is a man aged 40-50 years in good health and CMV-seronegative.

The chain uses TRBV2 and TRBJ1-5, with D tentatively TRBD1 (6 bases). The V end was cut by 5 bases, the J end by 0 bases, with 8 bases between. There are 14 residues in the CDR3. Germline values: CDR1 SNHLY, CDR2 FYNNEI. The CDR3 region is CASSQQGSNQPQHF. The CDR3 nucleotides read TGTGCCAGCAGTCAACAGGGTAGCAATCAGCCCCAGCATTTT.

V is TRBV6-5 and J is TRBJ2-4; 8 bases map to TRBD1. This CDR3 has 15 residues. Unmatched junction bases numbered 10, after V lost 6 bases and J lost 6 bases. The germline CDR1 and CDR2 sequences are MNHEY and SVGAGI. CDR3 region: CASRPSRTGPNIQYF. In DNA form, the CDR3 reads TGTGCCAGCAGACCATCCCGGACAGGGCCAAACATTCAGTACTTC.

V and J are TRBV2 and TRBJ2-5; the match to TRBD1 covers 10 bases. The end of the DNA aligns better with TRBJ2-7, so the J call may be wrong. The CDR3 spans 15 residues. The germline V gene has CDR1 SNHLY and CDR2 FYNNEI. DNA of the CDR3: TGTGCCAGCAGTGTGGTAGGGACAGGGGTGGGCGAGCAGTACTTC. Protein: CASSVVGTGVGEQYF.

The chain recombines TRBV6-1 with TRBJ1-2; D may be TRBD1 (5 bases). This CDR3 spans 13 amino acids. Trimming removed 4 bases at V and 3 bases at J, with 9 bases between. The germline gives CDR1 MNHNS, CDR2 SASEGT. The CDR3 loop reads CASSASGDYGYTF. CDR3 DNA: TGTGCCAGCAGTGCCTCGGGGGACTATGGCTACACCTTC.

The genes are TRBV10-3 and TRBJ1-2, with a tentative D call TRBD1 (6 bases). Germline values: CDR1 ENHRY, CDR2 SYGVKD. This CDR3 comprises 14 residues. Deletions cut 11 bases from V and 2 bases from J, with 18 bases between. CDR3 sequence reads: CAAEGHLGNYGYTF. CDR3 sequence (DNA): TGTGCCGCCGAGGGACACCTTGGCAACTATGGCTACACCTTC.

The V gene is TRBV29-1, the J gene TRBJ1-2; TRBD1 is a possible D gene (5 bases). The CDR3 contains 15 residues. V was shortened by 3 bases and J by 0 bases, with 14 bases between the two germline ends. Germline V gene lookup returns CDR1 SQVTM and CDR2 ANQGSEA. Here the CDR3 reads CSVDPGNKANYGYTF. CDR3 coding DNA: TGCAGCGTTGATCCAGGGAACAAAGCTAACTATGGCTACACCTTC. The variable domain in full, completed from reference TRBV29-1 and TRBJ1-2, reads SAVISQKPSRDICQRGTSLTIQCQVDSQVTMMFWYRQQPGQSLTLIATANQGSEATYESGFVIDKFPISRPNLTFSTLTVSNMSPEDSSIYLCSVDPGNKANYGYTFGSGTRLTVV.

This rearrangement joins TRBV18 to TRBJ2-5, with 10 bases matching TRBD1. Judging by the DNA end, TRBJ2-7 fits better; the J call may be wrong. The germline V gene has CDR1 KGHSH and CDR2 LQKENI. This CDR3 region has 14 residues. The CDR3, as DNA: TGTGCCAGCTCGATTAAGGGGACAGGGGTCGAGCAGTACTTC. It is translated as CASSIKGTGVEQYF.

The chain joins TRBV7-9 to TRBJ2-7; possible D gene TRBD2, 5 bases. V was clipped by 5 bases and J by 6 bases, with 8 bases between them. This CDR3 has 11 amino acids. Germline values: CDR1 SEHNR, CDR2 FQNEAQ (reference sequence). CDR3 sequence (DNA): TGTGCCAGCAGCGAGGGTGGCGAGCAGTACTTC. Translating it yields CASSEGGEQYF.

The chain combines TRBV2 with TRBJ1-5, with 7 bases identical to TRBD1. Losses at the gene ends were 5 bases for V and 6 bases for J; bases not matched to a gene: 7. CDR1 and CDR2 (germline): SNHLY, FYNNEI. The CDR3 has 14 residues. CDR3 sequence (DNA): TGTGCCAGCAGTTCCGAGGGGGCAGGTCAGCCCCAGCATTTT. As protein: CASSSEGAGQPQHF.

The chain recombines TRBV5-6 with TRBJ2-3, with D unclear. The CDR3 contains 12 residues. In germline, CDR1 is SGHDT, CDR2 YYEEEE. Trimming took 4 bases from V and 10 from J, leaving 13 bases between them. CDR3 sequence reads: CASSASPVPQYF. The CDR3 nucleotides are TGTGCCAGCAGCGCTTCACCGGTCCCGCAGTATTTT.

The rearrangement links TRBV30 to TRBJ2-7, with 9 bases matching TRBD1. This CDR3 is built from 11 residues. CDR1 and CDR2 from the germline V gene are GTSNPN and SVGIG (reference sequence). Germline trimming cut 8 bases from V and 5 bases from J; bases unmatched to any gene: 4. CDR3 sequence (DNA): TGTGCCGGGGACAGGGTGCACGAGCAGTACTTC. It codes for CAGDRVHEQYF.

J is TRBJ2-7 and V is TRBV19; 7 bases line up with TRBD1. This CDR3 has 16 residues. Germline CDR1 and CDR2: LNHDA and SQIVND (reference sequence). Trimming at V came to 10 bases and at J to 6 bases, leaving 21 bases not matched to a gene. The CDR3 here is CATTRESTGVLGEQYF. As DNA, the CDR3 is TGTGCCACCACAAGGGAGTCTACAGGGGTTTTGGGCGAGCAGTACTTC. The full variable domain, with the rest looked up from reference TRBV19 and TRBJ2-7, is DGGITQSPKYLFRKEGQNVTLSCEQNLNHDAMYWYRQDPGQGLRLIYYSQIVNDFQKGDIAEGYSVSREKKESFPLTVTSAQKNPTAFYLCATTRESTGVLGEQYFGPGTRLTVT.

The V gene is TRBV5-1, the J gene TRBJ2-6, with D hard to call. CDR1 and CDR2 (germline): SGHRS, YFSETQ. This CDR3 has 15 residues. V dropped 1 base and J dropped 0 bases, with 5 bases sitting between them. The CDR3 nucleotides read TGCGCCAGCAGCTTGACGGGCTCTGGGGCCAACGTCCTGACTTTC. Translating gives CASSLTGSGANVLTF. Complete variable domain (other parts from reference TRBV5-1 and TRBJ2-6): KAGVTQTPRYLIKTRGQQVTLSCSPISGHRSVSWYQQTPGQGLQFLFEYFSETQRNKGNFPGRFSGRQFSNSRSEMNVSTLELGDSALYLCASSLTGSGANVLTFGAGSRLTVL.

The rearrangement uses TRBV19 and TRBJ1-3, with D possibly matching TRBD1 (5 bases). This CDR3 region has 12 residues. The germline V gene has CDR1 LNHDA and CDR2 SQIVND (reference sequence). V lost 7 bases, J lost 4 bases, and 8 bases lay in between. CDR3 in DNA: TGTGCCAGTACATCAGGGGGAAACACCATATATTTT. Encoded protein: CASTSGGNTIYF.

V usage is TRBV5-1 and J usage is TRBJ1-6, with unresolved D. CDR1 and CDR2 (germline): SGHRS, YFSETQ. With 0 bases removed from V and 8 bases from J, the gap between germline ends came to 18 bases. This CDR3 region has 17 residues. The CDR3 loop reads CASSLAGPGFSDSPLHF. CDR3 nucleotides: TGCGCCAGCAGCTTGGCCGGTCCGGGTTTCTCGGATTCACCCCTCCACTTT.

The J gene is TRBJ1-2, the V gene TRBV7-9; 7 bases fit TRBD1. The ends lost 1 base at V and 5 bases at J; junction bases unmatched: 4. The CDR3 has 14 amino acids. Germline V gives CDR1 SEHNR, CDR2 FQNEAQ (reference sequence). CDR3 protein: CASSLGGGVYGYTF. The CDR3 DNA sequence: TGTGCCAGCAGCTTAGGAGGGGGCGTATATGGCTACACCTTC.

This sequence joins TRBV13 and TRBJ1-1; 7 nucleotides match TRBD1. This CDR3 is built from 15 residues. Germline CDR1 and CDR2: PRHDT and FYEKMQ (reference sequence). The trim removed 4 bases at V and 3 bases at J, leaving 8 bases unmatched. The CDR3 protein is CASSSTGIWDTEAFF. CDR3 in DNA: TGTGCCAGCAGCTCGACAGGGATTTGGGACACTGAAGCTTTCTTT.

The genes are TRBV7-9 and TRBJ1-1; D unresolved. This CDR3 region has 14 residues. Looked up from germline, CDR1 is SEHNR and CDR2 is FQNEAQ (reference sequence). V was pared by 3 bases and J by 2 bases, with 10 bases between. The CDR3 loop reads CASSFEEANTEAFF. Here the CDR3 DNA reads TGTGCCAGCAGCTTTGAAGAGGCAAACACTGAAGCTTTCTTT. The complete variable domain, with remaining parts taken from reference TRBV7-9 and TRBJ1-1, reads DTGVSQNPRHKITKRGQNVTFRCDPISEHNRLYWYRQTLGQGPEFLTYFQNEAQLEKSRLLSDRFSAERPKGSFSTLEIQRTEQGDSAMYLCASSFEEANTEAFFGQGTRLTVV.

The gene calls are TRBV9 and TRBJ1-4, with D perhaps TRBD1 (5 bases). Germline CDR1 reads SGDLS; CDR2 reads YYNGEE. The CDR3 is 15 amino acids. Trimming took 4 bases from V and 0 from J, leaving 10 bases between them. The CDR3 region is CASSPRQSTNEKLFF. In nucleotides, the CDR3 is TGTGCCAGCAGCCCAAGACAGTCAACTAATGAAAAACTGTTTTTT. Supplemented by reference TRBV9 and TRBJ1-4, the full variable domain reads DSGVTQTPKHLITATGQRVTLRCSPRSGDLSVYWYQQSLDQGLQFLIQYYNGEERAKGNILERFSAQQFPDLHSELNLSSLELGDSALYFCASSPRQSTNEKLFFGSGTQLSVL.

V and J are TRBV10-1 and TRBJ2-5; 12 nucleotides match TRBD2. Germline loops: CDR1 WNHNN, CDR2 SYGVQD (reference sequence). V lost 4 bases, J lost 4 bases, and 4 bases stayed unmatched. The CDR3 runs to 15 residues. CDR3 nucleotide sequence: TGCGCCAGCAGTGCTAGCGGGGGGGCCGGAGAGACCCAGTACTTC. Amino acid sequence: CASSASGGAGETQYF.

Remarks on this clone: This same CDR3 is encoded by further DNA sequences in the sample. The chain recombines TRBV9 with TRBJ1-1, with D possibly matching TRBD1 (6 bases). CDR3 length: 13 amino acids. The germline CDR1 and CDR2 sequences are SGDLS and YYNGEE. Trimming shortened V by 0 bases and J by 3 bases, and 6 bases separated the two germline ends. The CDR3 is CASSVAGDTEAFF. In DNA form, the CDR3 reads TGTGCCAGCAGCGTAGCAGGGGACACTGAAGCTTTCTTT.

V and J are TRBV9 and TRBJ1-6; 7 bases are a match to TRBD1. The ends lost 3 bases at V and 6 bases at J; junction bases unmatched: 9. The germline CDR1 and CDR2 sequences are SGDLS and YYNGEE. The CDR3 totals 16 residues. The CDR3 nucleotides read TGTGCCAGCAGCGCAAGGGACAGTTCATCTAATTCACCCCTCCACTTT. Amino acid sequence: CASSARDSSSNSPLHF. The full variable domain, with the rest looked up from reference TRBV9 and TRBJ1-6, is DSGVTQTPKHLITATGQRVTLRCSPRSGDLSVYWYQQSLDQGLQFLIQYYNGEERAKGNILERFSAQQFPDLHSELNLSSLELGDSALYFCASSARDSSSNSPLHFGNGTRLTVT.

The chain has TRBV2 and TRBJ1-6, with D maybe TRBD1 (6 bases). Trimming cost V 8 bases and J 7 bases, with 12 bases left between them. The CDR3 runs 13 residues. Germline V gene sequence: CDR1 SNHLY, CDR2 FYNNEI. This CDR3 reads CASQTTGNSPLHF. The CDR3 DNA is TGTGCCAGCCAAACAACAGGGAATTCACCCCTCCACTTT.

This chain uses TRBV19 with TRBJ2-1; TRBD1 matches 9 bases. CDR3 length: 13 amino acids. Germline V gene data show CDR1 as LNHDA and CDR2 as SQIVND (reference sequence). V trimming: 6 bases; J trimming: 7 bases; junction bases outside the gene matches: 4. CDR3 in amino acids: CASRETGGNEQFF. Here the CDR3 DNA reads TGTGCCAGTAGGGAGACAGGGGGTAATGAGCAGTTCTTC.

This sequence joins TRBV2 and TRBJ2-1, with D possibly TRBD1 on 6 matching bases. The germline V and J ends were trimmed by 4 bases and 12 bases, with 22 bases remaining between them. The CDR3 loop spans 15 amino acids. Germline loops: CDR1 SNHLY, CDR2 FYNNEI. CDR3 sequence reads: CASSVGRGHIGGQFF. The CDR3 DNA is TGTGCCAGCAGTGTGGGAAGGGGACACATAGGGGGGCAGTTCTTC.

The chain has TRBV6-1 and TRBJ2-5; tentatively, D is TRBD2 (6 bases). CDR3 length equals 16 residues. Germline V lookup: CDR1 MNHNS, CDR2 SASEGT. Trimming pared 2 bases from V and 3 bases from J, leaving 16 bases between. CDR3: CASSEWGEVGKETQYF. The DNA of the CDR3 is TGTGCCAGCAGTGAATGGGGGGAAGTAGGAAAAGAGACCCAGTACTTC.

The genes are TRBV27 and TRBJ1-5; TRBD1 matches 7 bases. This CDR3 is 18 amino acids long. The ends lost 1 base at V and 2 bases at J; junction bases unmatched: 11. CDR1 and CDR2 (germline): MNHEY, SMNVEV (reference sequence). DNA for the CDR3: TGTGCCAGCAGTTTATTCTCGCCGGGACAGAGGGGCAATCAGCCCCAGCATTTT. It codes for CASSLFSPGQRGNQPQHF.

CDR3 amino acids: CASSPRQGFGELFF. DNA for the CDR3: TGCGCCAGCAGCCCCCGCCAGGGGTTCGGGGAGCTGTTTTTT. This rearrangement joins TRBV4-1 to TRBJ2-2, with D possibly matching TRBD1 (6 bases). Looked up from germline, CDR1 is MGHRA and CDR2 is YSYEKL. There are 14 residues in the CDR3. V was shortened by 4 bases and J by 7 bases, with 13 bases between the two germline ends.

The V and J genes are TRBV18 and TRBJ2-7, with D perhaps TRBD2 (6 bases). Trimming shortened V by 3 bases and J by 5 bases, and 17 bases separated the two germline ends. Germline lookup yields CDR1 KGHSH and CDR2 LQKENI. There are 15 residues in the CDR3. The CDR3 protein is CASSPRSGGVHEQYF. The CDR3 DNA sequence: TGTGCCAGCTCACCTCGGTCTGGAGGGGTCCACGAGCAGTACTTC.

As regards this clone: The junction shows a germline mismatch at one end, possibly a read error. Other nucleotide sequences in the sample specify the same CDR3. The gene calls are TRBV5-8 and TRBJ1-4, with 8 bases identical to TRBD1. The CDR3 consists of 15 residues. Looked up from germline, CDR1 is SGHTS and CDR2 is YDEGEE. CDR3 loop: CASSLTGATNEKLFF. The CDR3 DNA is TGCGCCAGCAGCTTGACAGGGGCGACTAATGAAAAACTGTTTTTT.

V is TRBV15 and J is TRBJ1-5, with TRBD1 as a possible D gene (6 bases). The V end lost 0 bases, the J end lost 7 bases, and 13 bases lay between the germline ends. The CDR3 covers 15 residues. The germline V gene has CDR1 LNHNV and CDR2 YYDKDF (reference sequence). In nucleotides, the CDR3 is TGTGCCACCAGCAGAGATTCGGGGGGCGGGCAGCCCCAGCATTTT. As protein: CATSRDSGGGQPQHF.

CDR3 amino acids: CASRSYLGTDTQYF. CDR3 in DNA: TGTGCCAGTAGGAGCTACCTAGGCACAGATACGCAGTATTTT. The chain couples TRBV19 to TRBJ2-3; no clear D. V lost 6 bases and J lost 1, with 11 bases in between. This CDR3 region has 14 residues. Germline assignment: CDR1 LNHDA and CDR2 SQIVND (reference sequence).